This T cell receptor (beta chain) comes out of a study of response to subunit inactivated influenza vaccine. Study-level findings and limits: It was the authors' suggestion that each seasonal influenza vaccination recruits few new T cells.

In TCRdb, the RT-PCR reads were re-called with MiXCR into one record per CDR3 protein. The data show 650,000 to 800,000 distinct CDR3 sequences, with around 18% seen just once and about a tenth held by the top ten. In germline, CDR1 is SGHAT, CDR2 FQNNGV. CDR3 length: 16 residues. Trimming removed 5 bases from V and 11 bases from J; junction bases left unmatched: 11. As to this clonotype: What it binds is unknown.

The gene calls are TRBV11-2 and TRBJ2-1; 14 bases match TRBD2. The source was PBMCs from blood, collected 5 days after vaccination. The clonotype comes from a man aged 50-59 years who received an inactivated influenza vaccine. The CDR3 reads CASSPSGGLAGVQQFF. CDR3 in DNA: TGTGCCAGCAGCCCAAGTGGGGGACTAGCGGGGGTACAGCAGTTCTTC.